This TCR beta chain was identified during a study of T cells after posttransplantation cyclophosphamide. Study-wide results and caveats: Tissue-infiltrating T cells from skin or gut overlapped little with blood T cells. Later blood repertoires were often dominated by clones from the donor CD8+ memory compartment. Recipient CMV seropositivity and CMV reactivation strongly tracked TRB clonality.

Details on this clone: Its cognate antigen is unknown.

Cells defined as naive were viable CD3+CD4+ or CD3+CD8+ and CCR7+CD45RA+CD45RO-CD95-CD27+CD28+. TCRdb's copy holds only in-frame clones and misses some; the assay was immunoSEQ multiplex PCR. The profile shows under 20,000 clones, 85% to 95% of them singletons. V lost 8 bases and J lost 1; bases outside the gene matches: 8. The CDR3 extends over 14 amino acids. Germline V gene lookup returns CDR1 GTSNPN and CDR2 SVGIG (reference sequence). The sample taken for sequencing was naive CD4+ T cells sorted from blood. This chain uses TRBV30 with TRBJ2-7; TRBD1 matches at 10 bases. The origin of this receptor is a woman aged 50 to 65 in good health and a related stem cell transplant donor. The CDR3 sequence is CAMSGTGVSYEQYF. For the CDR3, the DNA is TGTGCCATGTCCGGGACAGGGGTTTCCTACGAGCAGTACTTC. The whole variable domain, filled in from reference TRBV30 and TRBJ2-7, reads SQTIHQWPATLVQPVGSPLSLECTVEGTSNPNLYWYRQAAGRGLQLLFYSVGIGQISSEVPQNLSASRPQDRQFILSSKKLLLSDSGFYLCAMSGTGVSYEQYFGPGTRLTVT.